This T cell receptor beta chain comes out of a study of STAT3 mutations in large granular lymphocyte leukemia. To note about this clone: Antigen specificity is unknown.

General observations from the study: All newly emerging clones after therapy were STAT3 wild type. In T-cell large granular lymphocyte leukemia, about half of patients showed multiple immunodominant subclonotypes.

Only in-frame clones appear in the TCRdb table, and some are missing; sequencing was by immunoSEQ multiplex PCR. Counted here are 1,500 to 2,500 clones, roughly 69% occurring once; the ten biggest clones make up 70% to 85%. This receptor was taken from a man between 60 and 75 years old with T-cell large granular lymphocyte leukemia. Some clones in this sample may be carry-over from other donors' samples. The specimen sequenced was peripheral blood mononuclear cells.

CDR3 sequence: CAWSVEETQYF. The DNA for the CDR3 is TGTGCCTGGAGTGTCGAAGAGACCCAGTACTTC. This chain uses TRBV30 with TRBJ2-5; D not certain. CDR1 is GTSNPN, CDR2 SVGIG, per germline (reference sequence). Between the trimmed V and J ends, which lost 0 bases and 3 bases, there was a span of 2 bases. This CDR3 region has 11 residues.